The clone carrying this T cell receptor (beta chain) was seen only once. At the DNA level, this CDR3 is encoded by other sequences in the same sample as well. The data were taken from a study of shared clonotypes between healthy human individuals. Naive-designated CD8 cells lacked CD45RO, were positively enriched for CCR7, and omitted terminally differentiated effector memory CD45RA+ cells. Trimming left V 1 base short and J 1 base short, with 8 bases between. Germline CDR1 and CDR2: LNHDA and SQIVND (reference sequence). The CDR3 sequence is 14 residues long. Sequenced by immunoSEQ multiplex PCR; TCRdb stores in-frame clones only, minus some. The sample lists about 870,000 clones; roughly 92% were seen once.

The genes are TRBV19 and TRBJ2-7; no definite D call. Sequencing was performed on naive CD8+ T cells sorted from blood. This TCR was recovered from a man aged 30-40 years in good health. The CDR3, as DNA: TGTGCCAGTAGTATAGGAGGTCGTTCCTACGAGCAGTACTTC. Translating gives CASSIGGRSYEQYF.